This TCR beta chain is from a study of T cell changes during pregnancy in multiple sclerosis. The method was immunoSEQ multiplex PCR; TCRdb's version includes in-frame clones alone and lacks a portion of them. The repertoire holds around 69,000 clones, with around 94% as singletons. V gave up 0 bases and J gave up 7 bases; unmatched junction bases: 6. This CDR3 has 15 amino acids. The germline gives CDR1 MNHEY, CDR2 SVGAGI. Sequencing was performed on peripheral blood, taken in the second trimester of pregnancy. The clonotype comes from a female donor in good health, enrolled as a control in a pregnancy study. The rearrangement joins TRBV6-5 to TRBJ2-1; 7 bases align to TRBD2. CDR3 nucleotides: TGTGCCAGCAGTTACTCTTCAGGGAGGGCTAATGAGCAGTTCTTC. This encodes CASSYSSGRANEQFF.